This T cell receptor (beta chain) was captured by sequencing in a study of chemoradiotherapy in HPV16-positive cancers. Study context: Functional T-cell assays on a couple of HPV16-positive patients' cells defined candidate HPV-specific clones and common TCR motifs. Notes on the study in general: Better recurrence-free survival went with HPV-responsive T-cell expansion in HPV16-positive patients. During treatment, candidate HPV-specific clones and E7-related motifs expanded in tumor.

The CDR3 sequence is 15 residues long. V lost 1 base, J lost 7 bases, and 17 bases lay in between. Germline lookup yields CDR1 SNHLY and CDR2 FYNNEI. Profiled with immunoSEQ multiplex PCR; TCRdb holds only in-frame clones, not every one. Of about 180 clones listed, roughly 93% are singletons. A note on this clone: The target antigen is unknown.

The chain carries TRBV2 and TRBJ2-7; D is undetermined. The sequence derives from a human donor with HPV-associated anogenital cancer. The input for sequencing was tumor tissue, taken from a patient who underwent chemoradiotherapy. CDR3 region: CASSEGRIAPGEQYF. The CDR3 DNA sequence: TGTGCCAGCAGTGAAGGGCGGATAGCCCCCGGGGAGCAGTACTTC.